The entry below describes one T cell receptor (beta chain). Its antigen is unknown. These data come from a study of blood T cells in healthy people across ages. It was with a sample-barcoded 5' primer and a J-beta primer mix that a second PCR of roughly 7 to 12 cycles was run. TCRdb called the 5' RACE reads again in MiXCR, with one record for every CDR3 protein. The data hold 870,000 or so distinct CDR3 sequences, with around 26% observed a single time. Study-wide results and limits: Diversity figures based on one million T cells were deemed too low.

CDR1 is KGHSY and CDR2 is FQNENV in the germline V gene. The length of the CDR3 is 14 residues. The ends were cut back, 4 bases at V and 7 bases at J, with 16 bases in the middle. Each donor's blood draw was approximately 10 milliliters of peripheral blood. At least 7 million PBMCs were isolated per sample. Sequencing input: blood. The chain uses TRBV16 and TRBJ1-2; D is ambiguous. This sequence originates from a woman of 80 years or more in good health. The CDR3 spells CASSPKQSSCGYTF. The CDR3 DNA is TGTGCCAGCAGCCCCAAACAGTCTTCCTGTGGCTACACCTTC.